This is a list of T cell receptor beta chains from one sample in a study of blood T cell repertoires in COVID-19. Some clones are missing from TCRdb's copy, which holds only in-frame ones; the method was immunoSEQ multiplex PCR. This table holds 150,000 to 200,000 clones, 85% found once. Sequenced: peripheral blood. The receptor set was obtained from a human donor with acute or convalescent COVID-19. The donor label of this sample is uncertain. Each CDR3 is given with its conserved first and last residue. A D gene is named only where the DNA matches it firmly. Part of the rows lack a size; the others show once, few, many or a class for expanded clones.

v_gene: TRBV5-1
abundance: once
j_gene: TRBJ2-1
d_gene: TRBD2
CDR3aa: CASSPERTSGGPGNEQFF
CDR3nt: TGCGCCAGCAGCCCAGAGAGGACTAGCGGGGGGCCTGGGAATGAGCAGTTCTTC

v_gene: TRBV6-5
abundance: NA
j_gene: TRBJ1-6
d_gene: NA
CDR3aa: CASGFGNSPLHF
CDR3nt: TGTGCCAGTGGATTCGGGAATTCACCCCTCCACTTT

v_gene: TRBV25-1
abundance: NA
j_gene: TRBJ1-3
d_gene: NA
CDR3aa: CASLPGYGNTIYF
CDR3nt: TGTGCCAGCCTGCCGGGGTACGGAAACACCATATATTTT

v_gene: TRBV5-1
abundance: NA
j_gene: TRBJ1-1
d_gene: TRBD1
CDR3aa: CASSLGAGGGTEAFF
CDR3nt: TGCGCCAGCAGCTTGGGGGCAGGGGGAGGCACTGAAGCTTTCTTT

v_gene: TRBV3-1/TRBV3-2
abundance: once
j_gene: TRBJ1-2
d_gene: TRBD1
CDR3aa: CASSQDPGPGGGYTF
CDR3nt: TGTGCCAGCAGCCAAGATCCTGGACCAGGGGGTGGCTACACCTTC

v_gene: TRBV12-2
abundance: few
j_gene: TRBJ1-4
d_gene: NA
CDR3aa: CASRSGQGTKEKLFF
CDR3nt: TGTGCAAGTCGCTCGGGACAGGGGACGAAGGAAAAACTGTTTTTT

v_gene: TRBV5-1
abundance: NA
j_gene: TRBJ2-5
d_gene: TRBD1
CDR3aa: CASSTSGQSQETQYF
CDR3nt: TGCGCCAGCAGCACCTCGGGACAGTCACAAGAGACCCAGTACTTC

v_gene: TRBV5-1
abundance: NA
j_gene: TRBJ1-6
d_gene: TRBD1
CDR3aa: CASSSDRAYSPLHF
CDR3nt: TGCGCCAGCAGCTCGGACAGGGCCTACTCACCCCTCCACTTT

v_gene: TRBV4-2
abundance: NA
j_gene: TRBJ2-5
d_gene: TRBD2
CDR3aa: CASSQAQRGEETQYF
CDR3nt: TGTGCCAGCAGCCAAGCCCAGCGGGGGGAAGAGACCCAGTACTTC

v_gene: TRBV19
abundance: NA
j_gene: TRBJ2-7
d_gene: TRBD2
CDR3aa: CASSIFSGDDSYEQYF
CDR3nt: TGTGCCAGTAGTATATTTAGCGGGGACGACTCCTACGAGCAGTACTTC

v_gene: TRBV28
abundance: once
j_gene: TRBJ1-2
d_gene: NA
CDR3aa: CASSSHQGSFGYTF
CDR3nt: TGTGCCAGCAGTTCCCATCAGGGGTCCTTTGGCTACACCTTC

v_gene: TRBV7-8
abundance: NA
j_gene: TRBJ2-1
d_gene: NA
CDR3aa: CASRDTTEQFF
CDR3nt: TGTGCCAGCAGGGACACTACAGAGCAGTTCTTC

v_gene: TRBV9
abundance: NA
j_gene: TRBJ2-3
d_gene: TRBD2
CDR3aa: CASSLSSGGDTQYF
CDR3nt: TGTGCCAGCAGCTTATCTAGCGGGGGAGATACGCAGTATTTT

v_gene: TRBV5-1
abundance: NA
j_gene: TRBJ2-7
d_gene: TRBD1
CDR3aa: CASSPGQAFSYEQYF
CDR3nt: TGCGCCAGCAGTCCTGGACAGGCTTTCTCCTACGAGCAGTACTTC

v_gene: TRBV10-2
abundance: NA
j_gene: TRBJ2-7
d_gene: TRBD1
CDR3aa: CASSGTGRLDEQYF
CDR3nt: TGCGCCAGCAGTGGGACAGGGAGACTGGACGAGCAGTACTTC

v_gene: TRBV7-8
abundance: NA
j_gene: TRBJ1-5
d_gene: TRBD1
CDR3aa: CASSMRQGVLPQHF
CDR3nt: TGTGCCAGCAGCATGAGACAGGGTGTTCTGCCCCAGCATTTT

v_gene: TRBV29-1
abundance: few
j_gene: TRBJ2-1
d_gene: TRBD1
CDR3aa: CSVGVGGRVDNEQFF
CDR3nt: TGCAGCGTTGGTGTAGGGGGCAGGGTGGACAATGAGCAGTTCTTC

v_gene: TRBV4-1
abundance: NA
j_gene: TRBJ2-7
d_gene: NA
CDR3aa: CASSQDNGGEQYF
CDR3nt: TGCGCCAGCAGCCAAGATAACGGGGGCGAGCAGTACTTC

v_gene: TRBV6-2/TRBV6-3
abundance: NA
j_gene: TRBJ2-7
d_gene: NA
CDR3aa: CASSYHPGAIRAGEQYF
CDR3nt: TGTGCCAGCAGTTACCACCCAGGCGCAATTAGGGCGGGCGAGCAGTACTTC

v_gene: TRBV19
abundance: NA
j_gene: TRBJ1-6
d_gene: NA
CDR3aa: CASSMARKQGPSYNSPLHF
CDR3nt: TGTGCCAGTAGTATGGCGCGTAAACAGGGACCCTCCTATAATTCACCCCTCCACTTT

v_gene: TRBV7-6
abundance: once
j_gene: TRBJ1-1
d_gene: TRBD1
CDR3aa: CASSPEGGQGTEAFF
CDR3nt: TGTGCCAGCAGTCCTGAAGGGGGCCAGGGGACTGAAGCTTTCTTT

v_gene: TRBV24-1
abundance: NA
j_gene: TRBJ2-1
d_gene: TRBD1
CDR3aa: CATGTGGSIAEQFF
CDR3nt: TGTGCCACCGGGACAGGGGGCTCTATAGCTGAGCAGTTCTTC

v_gene: TRBV5-1
abundance: once
j_gene: TRBJ1-3
d_gene: TRBD1
CDR3aa: CASSLGQGRLDSGNTIYF
CDR3nt: TGCGCCAGCAGCCTAGGACAGGGTCGACTAGACTCTGGAAACACCATATATTTT

v_gene: TRBV25-1
abundance: NA
j_gene: TRBJ1-6
d_gene: TRBD1
CDR3aa: CASSDPGQGAHLNSPLHF
CDR3nt: TGTGCCAGCAGTGATCCGGGACAGGGGGCGCATTTGAATTCACCCCTCCACTTT

v_gene: TRBV19
abundance: NA
j_gene: TRBJ1-5
d_gene: NA
CDR3aa: CASSFRYQPQHF
CDR3nt: TGTGCCAGTAGTTTCCGGTATCAGCCCCAGCATTTT

v_gene: TRBV18
abundance: NA
j_gene: TRBJ2-3
d_gene: NA
CDR3aa: CASSREERISTDTQYF
CDR3nt: TGTGCCAGCTCTCGTGAGGAACGGATTAGCACAGATACGCAGTATTTT

v_gene: TRBV30
abundance: NA
j_gene: TRBJ2-1
d_gene: TRBD2
CDR3aa: CAYASGGRTGEQFF
CDR3nt: TGTGCCTACGCGAGCGGGGGGCGGACCGGTGAGCAGTTCTTC

v_gene: TRBV2
abundance: NA
j_gene: TRBJ1-6
d_gene: NA
CDR3aa: CASSEDRASPLHF
CDR3nt: TGTGCCAGCAGTGAAGACAGAGCTTCACCCCTCCACTTT

v_gene: TRBV10-2
abundance: NA
j_gene: TRBJ2-4
d_gene: TRBD1
CDR3aa: CASRGQIDKNIQYF
CDR3nt: TGCGCCAGCAGGGGACAGATAGACAAAAACATTCAGTACTTC

v_gene: TRBV3-1/TRBV3-2
abundance: NA
j_gene: TRBJ1-2
d_gene: NA
CDR3aa: CASSQDRHWNYGYTF
CDR3nt: TGTGCCAGCAGCCAAGATAGACATTGGAACTATGGCTACACCTTC

v_gene: TRBV11-3
abundance: NA
j_gene: TRBJ2-5
d_gene: TRBD2
CDR3aa: CASSQGLAGLPETQYF
CDR3nt: TGTGCCAGCAGCCAGGGGCTAGCGGGACTTCCAGAGACCCAGTACTTC

v_gene: TRBV4-2
abundance: NA
j_gene: TRBJ1-6
d_gene: TRBD1
CDR3aa: CASSQGGGWDNSPLHF
CDR3nt: TGTGCCAGCAGCCAAGGAGGGGGCTGGGATAATTCACCCCTCCACTTT

v_gene: TRBV4-3
abundance: NA
j_gene: TRBJ1-1
d_gene: NA
CDR3aa: CASSQGLSNTEAFF
CDR3nt: TGCGCCAGCAGCCAGGGACTTTCGAACACTGAAGCTTTCTTT

v_gene: TRBV2
abundance: NA
j_gene: TRBJ1-4
d_gene: NA
CDR3aa: CASTLGGGGTNEKLFF
CDR3nt: TGTGCCAGCACATTGGGCGGAGGAGGGACTAATGAAAAACTGTTTTTT

v_gene: TRBV4-2
abundance: NA
j_gene: TRBJ2-7
d_gene: TRBD1
CDR3aa: CASSHRQGGYEQYF
CDR3nt: TGTGCCAGCAGCCATAGACAGGGTGGCTACGAGCAGTACTTC

v_gene: TRBV3-1/TRBV3-2
abundance: once
j_gene: TRBJ2-1
d_gene: TRBD1
CDR3aa: CASSQERGTGLNEQFF
CDR3nt: TGTGCCAGCAGCCAAGAACGTGGGACAGGACTTAATGAGCAGTTCTTC

v_gene: TRBV6-5
abundance: NA
j_gene: TRBJ2-7
d_gene: NA
CDR3aa: CASSYSFTAEPSEQYF
CDR3nt: TGTGCCAGCAGTTACTCGTTCACAGCTGAACCCAGCGAGCAGTACTTC

v_gene: TRBV11-2
abundance: NA
j_gene: TRBJ2-6
d_gene: NA
CDR3aa: CASGEAVALSSGANVLTF
CDR3nt: TGTGCCAGTGGTGAGGCCGTAGCTTTAAGCTCTGGGGCCAACGTCCTGACTTTC

v_gene: TRBV27
abundance: NA
j_gene: TRBJ1-1
d_gene: NA
CDR3aa: CVSSLRTANTEAFF
CDR3nt: TGTGTCAGCAGTCTACGGACAGCTAACACTGAAGCTTTCTTT

v_gene: TRBV18
abundance: NA
j_gene: TRBJ1-1
d_gene: TRBD1
CDR3aa: CASSLQGESEAFF
CDR3nt: TGTGCCAGCTCTCTGCAGGGGGAGTCTGAAGCTTTCTTT

v_gene: TRBV24-1
abundance: NA
j_gene: TRBJ2-2
d_gene: TRBD1
CDR3aa: CATSALRGQGETGELFF
CDR3nt: TGTGCCACCAGTGCTCTCCGGGGACAGGGGGAGACCGGGGAGCTGTTTTTT

v_gene: TRBV7-2
abundance: NA
j_gene: TRBJ1-2
d_gene: TRBD1
CDR3aa: CASSSYGTGGYGYTF
CDR3nt: TGTGCCAGCAGCTCGTACGGGACAGGGGGCTATGGCTACACCTTC

v_gene: TRBV5-8
abundance: NA
j_gene: TRBJ1-2
d_gene: TRBD1
CDR3aa: CASSLGQGGGYGYTF
CDR3nt: TGTGCCAGCAGCTTGGGACAGGGGGGAGGCTATGGCTACACCTTC

v_gene: TRBV7-2
abundance: NA
j_gene: TRBJ1-1
d_gene: NA
CDR3aa: CASSLAFTPSTEAFF
CDR3nt: TGTGCCAGCAGCTTAGCCTTTACACCTAGCACTGAAGCTTTCTTT

v_gene: TRBV7-2
abundance: NA
j_gene: TRBJ1-1
d_gene: TRBD1
CDR3aa: CASSQDRGRTEAFF
CDR3nt: TGTGCCAGCAGCCAGGACAGGGGACGCACTGAAGCTTTCTTT

v_gene: TRBV11-2
abundance: NA
j_gene: TRBJ1-1
d_gene: NA
CDR3aa: CASSNRPENTEAFF
CDR3nt: TGTGCCAGCAGCAACAGACCCGAGAACACTGAAGCTTTCTTT

v_gene: TRBV5-8
abundance: NA
j_gene: TRBJ1-5
d_gene: NA
CDR3aa: CASSWEGRGQPQHF
CDR3nt: TGTGCCAGCAGCTGGGAGGGTAGGGGACAGCCCCAGCATTTT

v_gene: TRBV3-1/TRBV3-2
abundance: NA
j_gene: TRBJ2-4
d_gene: TRBD1
CDR3aa: CASSPGTGGVKNIQYF
CDR3nt: TGTGCCAGCAGCCCTGGGACAGGGGGCGTCAAAAACATTCAGTACTTC

v_gene: TRBV9
abundance: NA
j_gene: TRBJ1-1
d_gene: TRBD1
CDR3aa: CASSPQGANTEAFF
CDR3nt: TGTGCCAGCAGCCCACAGGGGGCAAACACTGAAGCTTTCTTT

v_gene: TRBV10-3
abundance: NA
j_gene: TRBJ1-1
d_gene: NA
CDR3aa: CASHREKNTEAFF
CDR3nt: TGTGCCAGTCACAGGGAGAAGAACACTGAAGCTTTCTTT

v_gene: TRBV6-5
abundance: NA
j_gene: TRBJ1-1
d_gene: NA
CDR3aa: CASIRAGVHDTEAFF
CDR3nt: TGTGCCAGCATAAGGGCGGGAGTTCACGACACTGAAGCTTTCTTT

v_gene: TRBV12-3/TRBV12-4
abundance: NA
j_gene: TRBJ1-1
d_gene: TRBD1
CDR3aa: CASGWTGWEAFF
CDR3nt: TGTGCCAGCGGTTGGACAGGGTGGGAAGCTTTCTTT

v_gene: TRBV7-8
abundance: NA
j_gene: TRBJ2-2
d_gene: NA
CDR3aa: CASRGLAGNTGELFF
CDR3nt: TGTGCCAGCAGGGGGTTGGCGGGAAACACCGGGGAGCTGTTTTTT

v_gene: TRBV7-9
abundance: NA
j_gene: TRBJ1-1
d_gene: TRBD1
CDR3aa: CASRDGTGETEAFF
CDR3nt: TGTGCCAGCAGGGATGGGACAGGGGAAACTGAAGCTTTCTTT

v_gene: TRBV4-3
abundance: once
j_gene: TRBJ1-4
d_gene: TRBD1
CDR3aa: CASSQQPPGQGFEKLFF
CDR3nt: TGCGCCAGCAGCCAGCAACCCCCGGGACAGGGTTTTGAAAAACTGTTTTTT

v_gene: TRBV7-2
abundance: NA
j_gene: TRBJ1-1
d_gene: TRBD1
CDR3aa: CASSLQPGQGTAFF
CDR3nt: TGTGCCAGCAGCTTACAGCCGGGACAGGGGACCGCTTTCTTT

v_gene: TRBV7-2
abundance: NA
j_gene: TRBJ2-5
d_gene: NA
CDR3aa: CASSTRYQETQYF
CDR3nt: TGTGCCAGCAGCACTAGGTACCAAGAGACCCAGTACTTC

v_gene: TRBV7-3
abundance: once
j_gene: TRBJ2-1
d_gene: NA
CDR3aa: CASSLTGNSADEQFF
CDR3nt: TGTGCCAGCAGCTTAACAGGGAATAGCGCGGATGAGCAGTTCTTC

v_gene: TRBV23-1
abundance: NA
j_gene: TRBJ2-7
d_gene: TRBD1
CDR3aa: CASSPTRGQGSYEQYF
CDR3nt: TGCGCCAGCAGTCCTACGAGGGGACAGGGATCCTACGAGCAGTACTTC